This T cell receptor (beta chain) was identified in a study of radiation and T cells in renal cell carcinoma. Sequenced by immunoSEQ multiplex PCR; TCRdb stores in-frame clones only, minus some. The sample includes some 110,000 clones, around 80% seen only once; the top ten take approximately 3%. Trimming left V 4 bases short and J 1 base short, with 18 bases between. From germline, CDR1 is MDHEN and CDR2 SYDVKM. The CDR3 is 17 amino acids. Described time point: baseline pretreatment blood. The treatment denotes: 15 Gy SBRT to primary tumor, nephrectomy 4 weeks later. This renal cell carcinoma was of the clear cell type.

The TCR comes from a woman aged 60-75 years with renal cell carcinoma. This sequence joins TRBV28 and TRBJ2-3; D is unclear. Material: blood, obtained from a patient whose treatment included radiotherapy and nephrectomy. In nucleotides, the CDR3 is TGTGCCAGCAGTTGGGCGCGAAAGGGATGGGGCACAGATACGCAGTATTTT. Protein sequence: CASSWARKGWGTDTQYF.